The source of this T cell receptor beta chain is a study of blood T cells in healthy people across ages. Study results and caveats: Whereas aged donors had fewer naive CD4+ cells, long-lived donors had more of them and higher diversity. Nothing was known about donor CMV status, and this possibly confounded expanded clonotype changes.

Investigators took roughly 9.5 milliliters of peripheral blood from every donor. The second PCR ran roughly 6 to 11 cycles with a sample-barcoded 5' primer and J-beta primers. Researchers report that a template-switch adaptor with 12 random nucleotides tagged each cDNA molecule. Via MiXCR, TCRdb re-called the 5' RACE reads, giving one row per CDR3 protein. The sample lists approximately 600,000 distinct CDR3 sequences, roughly 58% seen once, with around 37% in the top ten. Comments on this clonotype: Antigen unknown. Mismatch with germline at one junction end may stem from a read error.

The germline CDR1 and CDR2 sequences are SEHNR and FQNEAQ (reference sequence). The length of the CDR3 is 15 residues. This TCR came from a man aged 60-69 years in good health. The V gene is TRBV7-9, the J gene TRBJ1-1, with 7 bases aligning to TRBD1. Sequencing used blood. CDR3 loop: CVSSLGTSPGQEAFF. CDR3 bases: TGTGTCAGCAGCTTAGGGACCTCGCCGGGACAGGAAGCTTTCTTT. Drawing the rest from reference TRBV7-9 and TRBJ1-1, the complete variable domain is DTGVSQNPRHKITKRGQNVTFRCDPISEHNRLYWYRQTLGQGPEFLTYFQNEAQLEKSRLLSDRFSAERPKGSFSTLEIQRTEQGDSAMYLCVSSLGTSPGQEAFFGQGTRLTVV.